The 30 T cell receptor beta chains listed next were all sequenced from one sample in a study of graft-versus-host responses after intestinal transplantation. Profiled with immunoSEQ multiplex PCR; TCRdb holds only in-frame clones, not every one. Among tens of thousands of clones listed, 90% to 95% were seen once. These receptors have no known antigen. The sample here was unstimulated CD8+ T cells sorted from spleen or lymph node cells, taken before intestinal transplant. The receptors were gathered from a human donor who received an intestinal transplant.

This CDR3 is CASSQDHIRGTEAFF. DNA for the CDR3: TGCGCCAGCAGCCAAGATCACATTCGGGGAACTGAAGCTTTCTTT. This chain joins TRBV4-1 and TRBJ1-1; D gene ambiguous. Germline assignment: CDR1 MGHRA and CDR2 YSYEKL. The CDR3 runs to 15 residues. V gave up 0 bases and J gave up 5 bases, with 13 bases separating them.

This sequence joins TRBV7-2 and TRBJ2-1, with TRBD2 identical over 9 bases. Per the germline V gene, CDR1 is SGHTA and CDR2 is FQGNSA. The CDR3 extends over 16 amino acids. The trim removed 1 base at V and 5 bases at J, leaving 6 bases unmatched. The CDR3 sequence is CASSLGSGGTDNEQFF. CDR3 bases: TGTGCCAGCAGCTTAGGCAGCGGGGGGACGGACAATGAGCAGTTCTTC.

The chain links TRBV9 to TRBJ1-6; 8 nucleotides line up with TRBD1. The CDR3 totals 14 residues. V lost 3 bases, J lost 9 bases, and 5 bases stayed unmatched. Germline CDR1 is SGDLS and CDR2 is YYNGEE. The CDR3 is CASSETGVGSPLHF. The CDR3, as DNA: TGTGCCAGCAGCGAGACAGGGGTAGGTTCACCCCTCCACTTT.

This chain connects TRBV30 to TRBJ2-3, with 8 bases matching TRBD1. Germline trimming cut 5 bases from V and 6 bases from J; bases unmatched to any gene: 10. Germline loops: CDR1 GTSNPN, CDR2 SVGIG (reference sequence). The CDR3 has 14 amino acids. CDR3 protein: CAWSRTGILDTQYF. In DNA form, the CDR3 reads TGTGCCTGGTCCCGGACAGGGATACTCGATACGCAGTATTTT.

The chain is built from TRBV5-1 and TRBJ2-7, with D uncertain. CDR1 is SGHRS and CDR2 is YFSETQ in the germline V gene. Trimming stripped 4 bases from V and 2 bases from J, with 13 bases between. The CDR3 has 14 residues. CDR3 region: CASSPTTAAYEQYF. CDR3 sequence (DNA): TGCGCCAGCAGCCCCACTACGGCAGCCTACGAGCAGTACTTC.

This clone was seen just once. This chain joins TRBV7-9 and TRBJ2-7; D is possibly TRBD2 (6 bases). Per the germline V gene, CDR1 is SEHNR and CDR2 is FQNEAQ (reference sequence). V gave up 5 bases and J gave up 7 bases, with 24 bases separating them. This CDR3 has 16 residues. This chain's CDR3 is CASSPNPGAGPWEQYF. The CDR3 coding sequence is TGTGCCAGCAGCCCGAATCCGGGAGCAGGGCCTTGGGAGCAGTACTTC.

This clone occurred once. J is TRBJ2-5 and V is TRBV9, with D perhaps matching TRBD2 (5 bases). V was pared by 4 bases and J by 1 base, with 17 bases between. The germline V gene has CDR1 SGDLS and CDR2 YYNGEE. The CDR3 totals 16 residues. This CDR3 reads CASSTLGGAPQETQYF. CDR3 DNA: TGTGCCAGCAGCACACTAGGAGGCGCCCCCCAAGAGACCCAGTACTTC.

The V and J genes are TRBV30 and TRBJ2-5, with TRBD2 matching over 10 bases. Germline CDR1 is GTSNPN and CDR2 is SVGIG (reference sequence). This CDR3 region has 14 residues. V shed 2 bases, J shed 3 bases, and the junction held 3 bases outside the gene matches. CDR3 DNA sequence: TGTGCCTGGAGTCCCCTAGCGGGAGAAGAGACCCAGTACTTC. Translation gives CAWSPLAGEETQYF.

This clone has more than one count but fewer than ten. This chain links TRBV6-1 with TRBJ1-2; 7 bases are shared with TRBD1. Germline V gives CDR1 MNHNS, CDR2 SASEGT. The CDR3 totals 14 residues. The J segment lost 4 bases and the V segment lost 6 bases, leaving 8 bases of the junction unmatched. CDR3 DNA sequence: TGTGCCAGCAGCACAGGGGCTCGGCTCTATGGCTACACCTTC. Protein sequence: CASSTGARLYGYTF.

The chain couples TRBV28 to TRBJ2-2; D possibly corresponds to TRBD2 (6 bases). V was cut by 5 bases and J by 2 bases, with 24 bases left in between. CDR1 is MDHEN, CDR2 SYDVKM, per germline. The length of the CDR3 is 19 residues. The CDR3 DNA reads TGTGCCAGCAGTATGGGGTCCTATATGACTAGGCTTAACACCGGGGAGCTGTTTTTT. It translates to CASSMGSYMTRLNTGELFF.

V gene TRBV19 combines with J gene TRBJ1-1; D is possibly TRBD1 (6 bases). The length of the CDR3 is 14 residues. V lost 3 bases to trimming and J lost 5 bases, with 13 bases between them. CDR1 LNHDA and CDR2 SQIVND come from the germline V gene (reference sequence). This CDR3 reads CASSIGGAATEAFF. The CDR3 nucleotides are TGTGCCAGTAGTATCGGGGGGGCTGCGACTGAAGCTTTCTTT.

The V call is TRBV30, the J call TRBJ1-2, with 7 bases lining up with TRBD1. Germline V gene data show CDR1 as GTSNPN and CDR2 as SVGIG (reference sequence). After removal of 2 bases from V and 7 bases from J, the junction contained 7 bases not matched to a gene. This CDR3 is 13 amino acids long. The CDR3 reads CAWSTSGGGGYTF. The CDR3 nucleotides are TGTGCCTGGAGTACATCAGGGGGAGGTGGCTACACCTTC.

This clone was recorded only once. This sequence joins TRBV28 and TRBJ1-1; D remains ambiguous. Germline V gene lookup returns CDR1 MDHEN and CDR2 SYDVKM. The CDR3 spans 14 residues. V was clipped by 3 bases and J by 0 bases, with 8 bases between them. CDR3 bases: TGTGCCAGCAGTTTCAGGAATATGAACACTGAAGCTTTCTTT. Translating gives CASSFRNMNTEAFF.

The genes are TRBV9 and TRBJ2-7, with D perhaps matching TRBD1 (5 bases). V lost 4 bases to trimming and J lost 0 bases, with 14 bases between them. Germline values: CDR1 SGDLS, CDR2 YYNGEE. The CDR3 is made up of 15 amino acids. The CDR3 spells CASSQGAASSYEQYF. CDR3 DNA: TGTGCCAGCAGCCAAGGGGCGGCGAGCTCCTACGAGCAGTACTTC.

The chain recombines TRBV18 with TRBJ2-1, with 7 bases aligning to TRBD1. Trimming at V came to 2 bases and at J to 7 bases, leaving 14 bases not matched to a gene. CDR3 size: 17 residues. Germline V lookup: CDR1 KGHSH, CDR2 LQKENI. The CDR3 DNA follows: TGTGCCAGCTCACCAAAGCCGACAGGGCAGATTTATAATGAGCAGTTCTTC. Protein: CASSPKPTGQIYNEQFF. The entire variable domain, with the rest obtained from reference TRBV18 and TRBJ2-1, is as follows: NAGVMQNPRHLVRRRGQEARLRCSPMKGHSHVYWYRQLPEEGLKFMVYLQKENIIDESGMPKERFSAEFPKEGPSILRIQQVVRGDSAAYFCASSPKPTGQIYNEQFFGPGTRLTVL.

This chain joins TRBV9 and TRBJ2-2; possible D gene TRBD1, 5 bases. V was clipped by 5 bases and J by 0 bases, with 14 bases between them. The CDR3 covers 16 residues. Looked up from germline, CDR1 is SGDLS and CDR2 is YYNGEE. The CDR3 DNA reads TGTGCCAGCAGGGTCCAGGGTAACGCGAACACCGGGGAGCTGTTTTTT. Translating it yields CASRVQGNANTGELFF.

The chain has TRBV6-5 and TRBJ2-7, with 12 bases aligning to TRBD2. The ends lost 5 bases at V and 4 bases at J; junction bases unmatched: 6. Looked up from germline, CDR1 is MNHEY and CDR2 is SVGAGI. The CDR3 totals 15 residues. The CDR3 sequence is CASSISSGGAYEQYF. The CDR3 DNA follows: TGTGCCAGCAGTATCTCTAGCGGGGGGGCTTACGAGCAGTACTTC.

The chain joins TRBV29-1 to TRBJ2-7, with 9 positions matching TRBD2. V gave up 5 bases and J gave up 1 base; unmatched junction bases: 6. The CDR3 runs 14 residues. Germline-derived CDR1 and CDR2 are SQVTM and ANQGSEA. CDR3 sequence (DNA): TGCAGCGTTCCGTTGACTAGCGGTTCCTACGAGCAGTACTTC. Translating it yields CSVPLTSGSYEQYF.

V and J are TRBV19 and TRBJ2-1, with 7 bases matching TRBD2. This CDR3 is 16 amino acids long. Germline V CDR1 and CDR2: LNHDA, SQIVND (reference sequence). Trimming at V came to 0 bases and at J to 7 bases, leaving 9 bases not matched to a gene. The CDR3 reads CASSIDLGLDVNEQFF. CDR3 DNA: TGTGCCAGTAGTATAGATCTTGGACTAGACGTTAATGAGCAGTTCTTC.

Written as DNA, the CDR3 is TGTGCCAGCAGCTTAAACAGAAACCAAGAGACCCAGTACTTC. Amino acid sequence: CASSLNRNQETQYF. J is TRBJ2-5 and V is TRBV7-9, with D hard to call. With 2 bases removed from V and 0 bases from J, the gap between germline ends came to 7 bases. The CDR3 covers 14 residues. Germline V lookup: CDR1 SEHNR, CDR2 FQNEAQ (reference sequence).

Written as DNA, the CDR3 is TGTGCCAGTAGTATAGACGGTGACAGGGACTACAATGAGCAGTTCTTC. Residues: CASSIDGDRDYNEQFF. V gene TRBV19 combines with J gene TRBJ2-1; 7 bases match TRBD1. Germline-derived CDR1 and CDR2 are LNHDA and SQIVND (reference sequence). Unmatched junction bases numbered 5, after V lost 0 bases and J lost 3 bases. CDR3 length: 16 amino acids.

The rearrangement uses TRBV5-6 and TRBJ2-7; 9 bases match TRBD1. CDR1 is SGHDT and CDR2 is YYEEEE in the germline V gene. The V segment lost 5 bases and the J segment 3 bases; nucleotides outside the gene matches: 9. The CDR3 runs 15 residues. The CDR3 DNA reads TGTGCCAGCAGGGGAGGGACAGGGCCCTACTACGAGCAGTACTTC. Translated, it gives CASRGGTGPYYEQYF.

The V and J genes are TRBV19 and TRBJ2-1; 9 bases align to TRBD1. CDR1 is LNHDA, CDR2 SQIVND, per germline (reference sequence). The CDR3 length is 15 residues. Losses at the gene ends were 3 bases for V and 8 bases for J; bases not matched to a gene: 8. The CDR3 coding sequence is TGTGCCAGTAGTATGGGAATCGGGACAGGGTATGAGCAGTTCTTC. Protein product: CASSMGIGTGYEQFF.

The chain employs TRBV29-1 and TRBJ1-2; tentatively, D is TRBD1 (5 bases). The CDR3 loop spans 13 amino acids. Trimming pared 4 bases from V and 7 bases from J, leaving 16 bases between. The germline gives CDR1 SQVTM, CDR2 ANQGSEA. CDR3 amino acids: CSVGGGGVSGYTF. The CDR3 DNA follows: TGCAGCGTTGGCGGGGGTGGAGTCTCTGGCTACACCTTC.

V and J are TRBV5-6 and TRBJ2-7; D not resolved. The CDR3 sequence is 13 residues long. Germline lookup yields CDR1 SGHDT and CDR2 YYEEEE. Trimming stripped 0 bases from V and 4 bases from J, with 8 bases between. CDR3 nucleotide sequence: TGTGCCAGCAGCTTGGCAGTTAAGTACGAGCAGTACTTC. This codes for CASSLAVKYEQYF. Looking up the rest from reference TRBV5-6 and TRBJ2-7 gives the full variable domain: DAGVTQSPTHLIKTRGQQVTLRCSPKSGHDTVSWYQQALGQGPQFIFQYYEEEERQRGNFPDRFSGHQFPNYSSELNVNALLLGDSALYLCASSLAVKYEQYFGPGTRLTVT.

The gene calls are TRBV6-4 and TRBJ2-5, with a weak D call TRBD2 (6 bases). The V gene lost 0 bases and the J gene lost 1 base, with 6 bases spanning the gap. There are 14 residues in the CDR3. Germline-derived CDR1 and CDR2 are MRHNA and SNTAGT. CDR3 loop: CASSDSGGQETQYF. As DNA, the CDR3 is TGTGCCAGCAGTGACTCGGGGGGCCAAGAGACCCAGTACTTC.

The J gene is TRBJ2-7, the V gene TRBV13; D is perhaps TRBD1 (6 bases). This CDR3 contains 14 residues. The germline V gene has CDR1 PRHDT and CDR2 FYEKMQ (reference sequence). V lost 3 bases to trimming and J lost 0 bases, with 9 bases between them. The CDR3 sequence is CASSLGHHSYEQYF. The CDR3 bases are TGTGCCAGCAGCTTGGGACACCACTCCTACGAGCAGTACTTC.

The chain combines TRBV13 with TRBJ1-2; D is perhaps TRBD1 (6 bases). Germline V CDR1 and CDR2: PRHDT, FYEKMQ (reference sequence). Trimming cost V 5 bases and J 2 bases, with 12 bases left between them. The CDR3 has 14 residues. The CDR3 nucleotides are TGTGCCAGCAGCGAGACAGGACCCAACTATGGCTACACCTTC. It is translated as CASSETGPNYGYTF.

The V gene is TRBV5-6, the J gene TRBJ1-1; the D gene is possibly TRBD1 (5 bases). The length of the CDR3 is 15 residues. Per germline, CDR1 SGHDT and CDR2 YYEEEE. Trimming left V 3 bases short and J 6 bases short, with 18 bases between. CDR3 protein: CASSSWTTVAPEAFF. CDR3 DNA: TGTGCCAGCAGCTCTTGGACGACAGTGGCCCCTGAAGCTTTCTTT.

V gene TRBV30 combines with J gene TRBJ2-7; weak D call: TRBD1 (6 bases). CDR3 length: 13 residues. Trimming removed 7 bases at V and 6 bases at J, with 19 bases between. CDR1 and CDR2 from the germline V gene are GTSNPN and SVGIG (reference sequence). The CDR3 loop reads CAFHPQGLPEQYF. CDR3 bases: TGTGCCTTTCATCCACAGGGTCTGCCCGAGCAGTACTTC.